What follows are 20 T cell receptor beta chains derived from one specimen sequenced in a study of Ad26.COV2.S vaccination and SARS-CoV-2 variants. Treatment denoted: 15 to 20 received Ad26.COV2.S at low or high dose, single or two shots; 5 received placebo; per-sample allocation not given. Samples were taken on day 63 after the first vaccine or placebo injection. Clones were sequenced by immunoSEQ multiplex PCR, and TCRdb holds only the in-frame ones, with some missing. The table includes more than 250,000 clones, about 87% detected once. This material consisted of peripheral blood, taken in a trial of Ad26.COV2.S vaccine versus placebo. All receptors come from a person aged 18-65 years who received the Ad26.COV2.S COVID-19 vaccine or a placebo.

The chain joins TRBV7-9 to TRBJ1-1; the D gene is possibly TRBD1 (6 bases). Trimming cost V 5 bases and J 4 bases, with 11 bases left between them. Germline CDR1 is SEHNR and CDR2 is FQNEAQ (reference sequence). The CDR3 runs 13 residues. CDR3 in amino acids: CASSRDIRTEAFF. The CDR3 bases are TGTGCCAGCAGCCGGGACATCCGCACTGAAGCTTTCTTT.

The rearrangement joins TRBV19 to TRBJ1-4; D is ambiguous. V lost 6 bases to trimming and J lost 8 bases, with 25 bases between them. This CDR3 is 17 amino acids long. Germline CDR1 and CDR2: LNHDA and SQIVND (reference sequence). CDR3 in DNA: TGTGCCAGTAGCCTAAGCCACGAAATCACTTGGCGAGAAAAACTGTTTTTT. Its translation: CASSLSHEITWREKLFF.

The chain has TRBV3-1 (or the pseudogene TRBV3-2) and TRBJ2-7; 10 bases line up with TRBD2. The germline CDR1 and CDR2 sequences are LGHDT and YNNKEL (reference sequence). V dropped 0 bases and J dropped 2; count of bases not matched to a gene: 4. There are 16 residues in the CDR3. The CDR3 protein is CASSQDPLAGTYEQYF. In DNA, the CDR3 is TGTGCCAGCAGCCAAGACCCACTAGCGGGAACCTACGAGCAGTACTTC.

This clone occurred a few times. The gene calls are TRBV5-4 and TRBJ1-1; unclear D gene. Germline V gene data show CDR1 as SGHNT and CDR2 as YYREEE (reference sequence). The CDR3 length is 12 residues. V lost 1 base and J 5 bases, leaving 6 bases between the germline ends. CDR3 sequence (DNA): TGTGCCAGCAGCTTGCAAGGGACTGAAGCTTTCTTT. Its protein is CASSLQGTEAFF.

V usage is TRBV10-2 and J usage is TRBJ2-7; 14 bases agree with TRBD2. The CDR3 sequence is 16 residues long. Trimming cost V 3 bases and J 3 bases; bases outside gene matches: 4. Germline V gives CDR1 WSHSY, CDR2 SAAADI. The CDR3 nucleotides are TGCGCCAGCAGTGACTACGGGACTAGCGGGAGCTACGAGCAGTACTTC. It codes for CASSDYGTSGSYEQYF.

The CDR3 region is CASSLRGANQPQHF. CDR3 bases: TGCGCCAGCAGCCTCAGGGGCGCCAATCAGCCCCAGCATTTT. J is TRBJ1-5 and V is TRBV5-1, with a weak D call TRBD1 (6 bases). V lost 4 bases, J lost 3 bases, and 11 bases lay in between. Germline loops: CDR1 SGHRS, CDR2 YFSETQ. There are 14 residues in the CDR3.

CDR3 nucleotides: TGTGCCAGTAGACGGATGGGACAGTACTCTGGAAACACCATATATTTT. It codes for CASRRMGQYSGNTIYF. V gene TRBV19 combines with J gene TRBJ1-3; 7 nucleotides line up with TRBD1. Germline values: CDR1 LNHDA, CDR2 SQIVND (reference sequence). The ends lost 6 bases at V and 0 bases at J; junction bases unmatched: 8. This CDR3 region has 16 residues. Complete variable domain (other parts from reference TRBV19 and TRBJ1-3): DGGITQSPKYLFRKEGQNVTLSCEQNLNHDAMYWYRQDPGQGLRLIYYSQIVNDFQKGDIAEGYSVSREKKESFPLTVTSAQKNPTAFYLCASRRMGQYSGNTIYFGEGSWLTVV.

This clone was counted only a few times. J is TRBJ2-3 and V is TRBV7-9; D not certain. The germline gives CDR1 SEHNR, CDR2 FQNEAQ (reference sequence). This CDR3 is built from 17 residues. V was cut by 2 bases and J by 0 bases, with 15 bases left in between. CDR3 nucleotides: TGTGCCAGCAGCTTAACGCTTTGGGCGGCTAGCACAGATACGCAGTATTTT. Translated, it gives CASSLTLWAASTDTQYF.

The CDR3 here is CASSSPLGRGYEQYF. CDR3 coding DNA: TGTGCCAGCAGCTCTCCGCTGGGACGGGGCTACGAGCAGTACTTC. The V and J genes are TRBV7-6 and TRBJ2-7; the D gene could be TRBD1 or TRBD2 (5 bases each). V was pared by 4 bases and J by 3 bases, with 16 bases between. CDR3 length: 15 amino acids. Looked up from germline, CDR1 is SGHVS and CDR2 is FNYEAQ.

This clone was counted a single time. For the CDR3, the DNA is TGTGCCAGTAGTATTGTCCTAGCCGTACCCAATGAGCAGTTCTTC. Protein: CASSIVLAVPNEQFF. The rearrangement links TRBV19 to TRBJ2-1; possibly TRBD2 for D (5 bases). V was shortened by 3 bases and J by 6 bases, with 15 bases between the two germline ends. The CDR3 has 15 amino acids. The germline CDR1 and CDR2 sequences are LNHDA and SQIVND (reference sequence).

The chain combines TRBV6-5 with TRBJ1-2; D not certain. Per the germline V gene, CDR1 is MNHEY and CDR2 is SVGAGI. The CDR3 loop spans 14 amino acids. Trimming left V 0 bases short and J 8 bases short, with 13 bases between. The CDR3 nucleotides read TGTGCCAGCAGTTACTCGAGGACCGTCAAGGGCTACACCTTC. This sequence encodes CASSYSRTVKGYTF.

For the CDR3, the DNA is TGTGCCAGCAGCTTAGGGGACAGGCTTTACAATGAGCAGTTCTTC. Its translation: CASSLGDRLYNEQFF. The rearrangement joins TRBV7-3 to TRBJ2-1; TRBD1 matches 8 bases. Germline assignment: CDR1 SGHTA and CDR2 FQGTGA. Trimming cost V 2 bases and J 4 bases; bases outside gene matches: 4. The CDR3 has 15 residues. Full variable domain (rest looked up from reference TRBV7-3 and TRBJ2-1): GAGVSQTPSNKVTEKGKYVELRCDPISGHTALYWYRQSLGQGPEFLIYFQGTGAADDSGLPNDRFFAVRPEGSVSTLKIQRTERGDSAVYLCASSLGDRLYNEQFFGPGTRLTVL.

The chain combines TRBV9 with TRBJ2-2; 8 nucleotides align to TRBD2. Looked up from germline, CDR1 is SGDLS and CDR2 is YYNGEE. With V trimmed by 2 bases and J by 0 bases, 6 bases remained unmatched. CDR3 size: 17 residues. CDR3: CASSVPAGASNTGELFF. In DNA, the CDR3 is TGTGCCAGCAGCGTCCCAGCGGGGGCCTCGAACACCGGGGAGCTGTTTTTT.

The rearrangement uses TRBV19 and TRBJ2-1, with 8 bases that match TRBD1. V shed 1 base, J shed 0 bases, and the junction held 8 bases outside the gene matches. Germline V gene lookup returns CDR1 LNHDA and CDR2 SQIVND (reference sequence). The CDR3 is 18 residues long. Written as DNA, the CDR3 is TGTGCCAGTAGTATAGCAGGGGGCGGGAAGAGCTCCTACAATGAGCAGTTCTTC. Protein: CASSIAGGGKSSYNEQFF. Complete variable domain (other parts from reference TRBV19 and TRBJ2-1): DGGITQSPKYLFRKEGQNVTLSCEQNLNHDAMYWYRQDPGQGLRLIYYSQIVNDFQKGDIAEGYSVSREKKESFPLTVTSAQKNPTAFYLCASSIAGGGKSSYNEQFFGPGTRLTVL.

The chain recombines TRBV3-1 (or the pseudogene TRBV3-2) with TRBJ2-1; TRBD2 matches 9 bases. There are 15 residues in the CDR3. Germline V gives CDR1 LGHDT, CDR2 YNNKEL (reference sequence). After removal of 1 base from V and 6 bases from J, the junction contained 4 bases not matched to a gene. The CDR3, as DNA: TGTGCCAGCAGCCAAGGCGGGGGGGCTCGCAATGAGCAGTTCTTC. It is translated as CASSQGGGARNEQFF.

V and J are TRBV6-5 and TRBJ1-6, with D possibly being TRBD1 (6 bases). V dropped 6 bases and J dropped 5 bases, with 14 bases sitting between them. CDR1 is MNHEY and CDR2 is SVGAGI in the germline V gene. CDR3 length: 15 amino acids. The CDR3 nucleotides read TGTGCCAGCAGGGAGCGGGACATTGATAATTCACCCCTCCACTTT. Translating gives CASRERDIDNSPLHF.

The J gene is TRBJ2-2, the V gene TRBV5-5; D possibly corresponds to TRBD2 (6 bases). CDR1 and CDR2 from the germline V gene are SGHKS and YYEKEE (reference sequence). V was shortened by 6 bases and J by 1 base, with 22 bases between the two germline ends. The CDR3 is 18 residues long. The CDR3 is CASNLNPPGTVNTGELFF. Here the CDR3 DNA reads TGTGCCAGCAATCTTAACCCCCCCGGGACTGTGAACACCGGGGAGCTGTTTTTT.

This clone has a single count. The CDR3 DNA reads as TGCGCCAGCAGTGAGTCGGGGTTCGGGGCGGGAGAGCTCCAGTATTTT. It specifies CASSESGFGAGELQYF. The chain couples TRBV10-1 to TRBJ2-3; 7 nucleotides align to TRBD2. Germline values: CDR1 WNHNN, CDR2 SYGVQD (reference sequence). V was pared by 0 bases and J by 12 bases, with 15 bases of the junction left unmatched. This CDR3 has 16 residues.

The rearrangement links TRBV9 to TRBJ1-6, with no clear D. CDR1 SGDLS and CDR2 YYNGEE come from the germline V gene. This CDR3 is built from 17 residues. Trimming took off 8 bases at V and 4 bases at J, with 22 bases between the two ends. The chain's CDR3 is CASGGLDDQTYNSPLHF. The CDR3 DNA sequence: TGTGCCAGTGGCGGACTGGACGACCAGACGTATAATTCACCCCTCCACTTT.

The CDR3 protein is CSARTGGNTEAFF. DNA of the CDR3: TGCAGCGCCCGGACAGGGGGGAACACTGAAGCTTTCTTT. The chain couples TRBV29-1 to TRBJ1-1; 10 bases are shared with TRBD1. Trimming at V came to 7 bases and at J to 1 base, leaving 3 bases not matched to a gene. In germline, CDR1 is SQVTM, CDR2 ANQGSEA. This CDR3 comprises 13 residues.